This T cell receptor (beta chain) was captured in a study of ipilimumab plus nivolumab after autologous stem cell transplantation. Study at large: DLBCL patients had primary refractory or relapsed disease.

Some clones are missing from TCRdb's copy, which holds only in-frame ones; the method was immunoSEQ multiplex PCR. The data contain fewer than 95,000 clones, around 80% of them singletons. Patients got ipilimumab 1 mg/kg beginning 14 to 28 days post-transplant. Patients got 3 mg/kg IV nivolumab weeks 1, 4, 7, 10, then biweekly through week 26. The CDR3 length is 12 residues. In germline, CDR1 is SQVTM, CDR2 ANQGSEA. V lost 6 bases and J 4 bases, leaving 7 bases between the germline ends. The sample here was PBMCs, taken in a trial of ipilimumab plus nivolumab as post-transplant consolidation. The chain links TRBV29-1 to TRBJ2-6; maybe TRBD2 (5 bases). The clonotype originates from a male donor with diffuse large B-cell lymphoma. CDR3 in DNA: TGCAGCGTGACGGGGGGGGCCAACGTCCTGACTTTC. Residues: CSVTGGANVLTF.